One sample yielded the 31 T cell receptor beta chains listed below, sequenced in a study of T cells in Graves' hyperthyroidism and ophthalmopathy. RNA transcripts served as the template for amplifying TCR beta CDR3 regions. The HTBI primer set drove a first-round RT-PCR of the TCR CDR3. TCRdb recomputed calls from the multiplex PCR reads with MiXCR, one row per CDR3 protein. The repertoire holds 500,000 to 600,000 distinct CDR3 sequences, with about 43% as singletons. The sequencing sample was made of peripheral blood or thyroid tissue (not recorded which). The receptors were sampled from an adult woman with Graves' disease, either hyperthyroidism or ophthalmopathy (not recorded which).

The chain is built from TRBV11-2 and TRBJ2-7; TRBD2 aligns across 10 bases. Germline loops: CDR1 SGHAT, CDR2 FQNNGV. The CDR3 has 17 amino acids. The V gene end was trimmed by 5 bases and the J gene end by 2 bases; junction bases not matched to a gene: 12. The CDR3: CASSLNPLAGVPYEQYF. In DNA, the CDR3 is TGTGCCAGCAGCCTGAACCCCCTAGCGGGAGTTCCCTACGAGCAGTACTTC.

This clonotype was seen a handful of times. V is TRBV3-1 and J is TRBJ2-2; TRBD2 agrees at 10 bases. Trimming at V came to 2 bases and at J to 4 bases, leaving 4 bases not matched to a gene. The CDR3 is 16 residues long. Germline V gene data show CDR1 as LGHDT and CDR2 as YNNKEL (reference sequence). The CDR3 reads CASSQLAGDLTGELFF. The DNA for the CDR3 is TGTGCCAGCAGCCAACTAGCGGGAGATCTCACCGGGGAGCTGTTTTTT.

This clonotype has ten or more counts. The chain is built from TRBV6-5 and TRBJ2-5; TRBD1 is a possible D gene (7 bases). The germline gives CDR1 MNHEY, CDR2 SVGAGI. Trimming removed 5 bases from V and 5 bases from J, with 15 bases in between. CDR3 length: 14 residues. The CDR3, as DNA: TGTGCCAGCAGTGCCCAGCCAGGGGGGGAGACCCAGTACTTC. Protein sequence: CASSAQPGGETQYF.

This clonotype was found once. The CDR3 carries no conserved terminal phenylalanine or tryptophan, so it likely arises from a read error. No DNA is shown, since the ends of the CDR3 on it are uncertain; the CDR3 is the one TCRdb lists. The chain uses TRBV20-1 and TRBJ2-5; the table's D call of TRBD2 was not tested on the DNA. The CDR3 length is 9 residues, termini included. Germline V gives CDR1 DFQATT, CDR2 SNEGSKA (reference sequence). CDR3 in amino acids: CSARGQGGI.

In its sample, this clonotype was seen many times. The chain employs TRBV6-5 and TRBJ2-2, with TRBD2 as a possible D gene (5 bases). Germline CDR1 MNHEY, CDR2 SVGAGI. V lost 3 bases, J lost 7 bases, and 6 bases lay in between. The CDR3 consists of 12 residues. This CDR3 reads CASSYAGGELFF. DNA for the CDR3: TGTGCCAGCAGTTATGCGGGCGGGGAGCTGTTTTTT.

This clonotype was picked up a small number of times. The V and J genes are TRBV6-5 and TRBJ2-5, with 9 positions matching TRBD2. With 4 bases clipped from V and 4 bases from J, the junction kept 7 bases outside the gene matches. There are 15 residues in the CDR3. The germline gives CDR1 MNHEY, CDR2 SVGAGI. CDR3: CASSSHAGGSETQYF. The CDR3 DNA follows: TGTGCCAGCAGTTCTCACGCGGGAGGGTCAGAGACCCAGTACTTC.

V and J are TRBV24-1 and TRBJ1-5; D gene unclear. Germline-derived CDR1 and CDR2 are KGHDR and SFDVKD. V was shortened by 0 bases and J by 5 bases, with 25 bases between the two germline ends. This CDR3 is 20 amino acids long. CDR3 sequence: CATSDLPRHVDTPADQPQHF. The DNA of the CDR3 is TGTGCCACCAGTGATTTGCCCCGGCACGTTGACACGCCGGCCGATCAGCCCCAGCATTTT.

There are many counts of this clonotype. The chain employs TRBV20-1 and TRBJ2-7, with 9 nucleotides matching TRBD2. The germline gives CDR1 DFQATT, CDR2 SNEGSKA (reference sequence). V lost 1 base, J lost 3 bases, and 10 bases stayed unmatched. The CDR3 length is 16 residues. CDR3 DNA: TGCAGTGCTAGAGTGGGCGGGAGGGCCATAAACTACGAGCAGTACTTC. Residues: CSARVGGRAINYEQYF.

This clonotype was recorded at least ten times. The chain employs TRBV4-2 and TRBJ2-7; 10 nucleotides match TRBD2. Germline CDR1 reads LGHNA; CDR2 reads YNFKEQ. With 3 bases clipped from V and 4 bases from J, the junction kept 6 bases outside the gene matches. The CDR3 covers 15 residues. DNA for the CDR3: TGTGCCAGCAGCCATCAGCGGGAGGGCGAGTACGAGCAGTACTTC. Protein product: CASSHQREGEYEQYF.

The chain has TRBV10-3 and TRBJ1-1; D perhaps matches TRBD1 (5 bases). The germline V and J ends were trimmed by 3 bases and 5 bases, with 13 bases remaining between them. Germline V gives CDR1 ENHRY, CDR2 SYGVKD. The CDR3 totals 14 residues. Here the CDR3 reads CAISEGGAWTEAFF. CDR3 DNA sequence: TGTGCCATCAGTGAAGGAGGGGCTTGGACTGAAGCTTTCTTT.

This clonotype was detected many times. The V and J genes are TRBV12-5 and TRBJ2-5; 11 bases are a match to TRBD2. V dropped 2 bases and J dropped 4; count of bases not matched to a gene: 3. The CDR3 consists of 15 residues. Germline CDR1 reads LGHNT; CDR2 reads FRNRAP. The chain's CDR3 is CASGLFLAGGETQYF. The CDR3 DNA sequence: TGTGCTAGTGGTTTGTTTCTAGCGGGAGGAGAGACCCAGTACTTC.

Of note for this clonotype: One base away lies a much larger clone, so this may be a sequencing read error. This chain connects TRBV7-8 to TRBJ2-7; 7 bases are a match to TRBD2. Germline V gives CDR1 SGHVS, CDR2 FQNEAQ. Trimming removed 10 bases from V and 2 bases from J; junction bases left unmatched: 11. The CDR3 length is 14 residues. CDR3 loop: CAIRIAGVTYEQYF. In DNA form, the CDR3 reads TGTGCCATCAGGATAGCGGGCGTTACCTACGAGCAGTACTTC.

This clonotype came up many times. The chain combines TRBV4-1 with TRBJ1-5; D not certain. The CDR3 consists of 15 residues. V was pared by 0 bases and J by 6 bases, with 12 bases between. Per germline, CDR1 MGHRA and CDR2 YSYEKL. In nucleotides, the CDR3 is TGCGCCAGCAGCCAAGAGGGTAGGCCCATTCAGCCCCAGCATTTT. Protein sequence: CASSQEGRPIQPQHF.

This clonotype was seen repeatedly, ten times or more. This chain joins TRBV6-1 and TRBJ1-4; weak D call: TRBD1 (5 bases). The CDR3 covers 17 residues. V lost 1 base to trimming and J lost 10 bases, with 22 bases between them. Germline lookup yields CDR1 MNHNS and CDR2 SASEGT. The CDR3 bases are TGTGCCAGCAGTGAAGGGGGAGTAAGTCTCGCGCAGGGAAAACTGTTTTTT. Protein product: CASSEGGVSLAQGKLFF.

In this sample, this clonotype turned up many times. The chain combines TRBV13 with TRBJ2-7; a possible D gene is TRBD1 (6 bases). Germline loops: CDR1 PRHDT, CDR2 FYEKMQ (reference sequence). CDR3 size: 14 residues. Between the trimmed V and J ends, which lost 5 bases and 0 bases, there was a span of 11 bases. The CDR3 DNA follows: TGTGCCAGCAGCCCTCAGACAGGCTCCTACGAGCAGTACTTC. Translating gives CASSPQTGSYEQYF.

This clonotype was counted at least ten times. J is TRBJ2-2 and V is TRBV5-6; 11 bases agree with TRBD2. Germline V lookup: CDR1 SGHDT, CDR2 YYEEEE. Trimming removed 0 bases from V and 10 bases from J; junction bases left unmatched: 11. There are 17 residues in the CDR3. CDR3 DNA: TGTGCCAGCAGCTTGGTTAGGGGACTAGCGGCTGAGGAGGAGCTGTTTTTT. This encodes CASSLVRGLAAEEELFF.

The V gene is TRBV28, the J gene TRBJ1-5, with a possible D match to TRBD1 (6 bases). V was cut by 6 bases and J by 7 bases, with 16 bases left in between. The CDR3 is 14 amino acids. Germline loops: CDR1 MDHEN, CDR2 SYDVKM. CDR3 amino acids: CASRFPGVGQPQHF. The CDR3 coding sequence is TGTGCCAGCAGATTCCCAGGGGTCGGGCAGCCCCAGCATTTT.

The chain couples TRBV29-1 to TRBJ2-7; the D gene is possibly TRBD1 (6 bases). With 6 bases removed from V and 0 bases from J, the gap between germline ends came to 12 bases. Germline V gene data show CDR1 as SQVTM and CDR2 as ANQGSEA. The CDR3 runs 13 residues. The CDR3 DNA reads as TGCAGCGTCGCCGGGACAAACTCCTACGAGCAGTACTTC. Translating gives CSVAGTNSYEQYF.

This clonotype was counted a few times. The J gene is TRBJ1-4, the V gene TRBV2; TRBD1 aligns across 8 bases. This CDR3 region has 15 residues. Germline CDR1 and CDR2: SNHLY and FYNNEI. V lost 6 bases to trimming and J lost 6 bases; unmatched junction nucleotides: 9. The CDR3 region is CASRFQGASDEKLFF. CDR3 coding DNA: TGTGCCAGCAGATTCCAGGGGGCCAGCGATGAAAAACTGTTTTTT.

The rearrangement joins TRBV28 to TRBJ1-5; the D is unclear. The CDR3 is 9 amino acids. V was pared by 9 bases and J by 6 bases, with 3 bases between. Germline CDR1 reads MDHEN; CDR2 reads SYDVKM. The CDR3 coding sequence is TGTGCCAGTGTTCAGCCCCAGCATTTT. Its translation: CASVQPQHF. The entire variable domain, with the rest obtained from reference TRBV28 and TRBJ1-5, is as follows: DVKVTQSSRYLVKRTGEKVFLECVQDMDHENMFWYRQDPGLGLRLIYFSYDVKMKEKGDIPEGYSVSREKKERFSLILESASTNQTSMYLCASVQPQHFGDGTRLSIL.

The V call is TRBV7-3, the J call TRBJ1-1, with 7 bases that match TRBD1. This CDR3 comprises 14 residues. Germline CDR1 reads SGHTA; CDR2 reads FQGTGA. This chain's CDR3 is CASIPGQQNTEAFF. The CDR3, as DNA: TGTGCTAGTATACCGGGACAGCAGAACACTGAAGCTTTCTTT.

This rearrangement joins TRBV28 to TRBJ2-7; D possibly corresponds to TRBD1 (6 bases). Germline V gives CDR1 MDHEN, CDR2 SYDVKM. This CDR3 contains 15 residues. Trimming stripped 6 bases from V and 2 bases from J, with 17 bases between. For the CDR3, the DNA is TGTGCCAGCAGCGGTCAGGGGATAGGAACCTACGAGCAGTACTTC. Its translation is CASSGQGIGTYEQYF.

The chain recombines TRBV7-2 with TRBJ2-2; no clear D. The germline V gene has CDR1 SGHTA and CDR2 FQGNSA. The CDR3 sequence is 15 residues long. Trimming took 7 bases from V and 2 from J, leaving 14 bases between them. CDR3 sequence reads: CASTQTHDNTGELFF. CDR3 sequence (DNA): TGTGCCAGCACCCAAACACACGACAACACCGGGGAGCTGTTTTTT.

This clonotype occurred many times. Sequence at one end of the junction differs from germline and may be a read error. The rearrangement uses TRBV7-9 and TRBJ1-3; D is perhaps TRBD1 (6 bases). The CDR3 has 12 amino acids. Per the germline V gene, CDR1 is SEHNR and CDR2 is FQNEAQ (reference sequence). CDR3 in amino acids: CASTPGPTGRLF. The CDR3, as DNA: TGTGCCAGCACTCCCGGCCCGACAGGACGACTCTTT.

There are many counts of this clonotype. This chain uses TRBV7-2 with TRBJ1-2, with TRBD1 as a possible D gene (6 bases). The V and J ends lost 1 base and 7 bases respectively, with 16 bases between them. The CDR3 loop spans 15 amino acids. The germline gives CDR1 SGHTA, CDR2 FQGNSA. In DNA, the CDR3 is TGTGCCAGCAGCTTAGGGACAGTCATGGATCCTGGCTACACCTTC. This sequence encodes CASSLGTVMDPGYTF.

In this sample, this clonotype turned up many times. The V and J genes are TRBV12-3 or TRBV12-4 and TRBJ1-1; the D gene is possibly TRBD1 (6 bases). The germline V and J ends were trimmed by 6 bases and 4 bases, with 12 bases remaining between them. The CDR3 contains 13 residues. In DNA form, the CDR3 reads TGTGCCAGCAGCGCAGGGGAGGGCACTGAAGCTTTCTTT. It is translated as CASSAGEGTEAFF.

This clonotype was picked up many times. The chain joins TRBV7-9 to TRBJ2-7; 8 bases align to TRBD2. Germline lookup yields CDR1 SEHNR and CDR2 FQNEAQ (reference sequence). This CDR3 contains 14 residues. The V gene end was trimmed by 2 bases and the J gene end by 5 bases; junction bases not matched to a gene: 5. CDR3 bases: TGTGCCAGCAGCTTAAGCAGCGGGAGCCACGAGCAGTACTTC. Its translation is CASSLSSGSHEQYF.

This CDR3 is CSVKQGTNEKLFF. The DNA of the CDR3 is TGCAGCGTAAAACAGGGAACTAATGAAAAACTGTTTTTT. The V gene is TRBV29-1, the J gene TRBJ1-4; a weak D match, TRBD1 (6 bases). With 6 bases removed from V and 1 base from J, the gap between germline ends came to 9 bases. Germline V CDR1 and CDR2: SQVTM, ANQGSEA. This CDR3 is 13 amino acids long.

A single count supports this clonotype. The rearrangement uses TRBV14 and TRBJ1-2; D gene uncertain. Per the germline V gene, CDR1 is SGHDN and CDR2 is FVKESK. Trimming left V 2 bases short and J 3 bases short, with 7 bases between. The CDR3 consists of 13 residues. The CDR3 reads CASSQYGDYGYTF. CDR3 DNA: TGTGCCAGCAGCCAATACGGGGACTATGGCTACACCTTC.

V and J are TRBV10-3 and TRBJ1-1; possibly TRBD1 for D (5 bases). CDR3 size: 15 residues. Deletions cut 7 bases from V and 0 bases from J, with 15 bases between. The V gene's germline CDR1 is ENHRY and CDR2 SYGVKD. The DNA for the CDR3 is TGTGCCATCACATGGGGGGACCGCATGAACACTGAAGCTTTCTTT. This codes for CAITWGDRMNTEAFF.

This chain uses TRBV6-6 with TRBJ1-5; D gene unclear. Germline lookup yields CDR1 MNHNY and CDR2 SVGAGI (reference sequence). The CDR3 is 13 residues long. V lost 5 bases and J 7 bases, leaving 12 bases between the germline ends. The CDR3 is CASSTTVLQPQHF. As DNA, the CDR3 is TGTGCCAGCAGTACGACGGTTCTCCAGCCCCAGCATTTT.